This T cell receptor (beta chain) was obtained from a study of cytomegalovirus exposure and HLA in healthy donors. Study overall: In an earlier analysis, 117 million unique TCR beta sequences were found from 150 million to 200 million T cells.

In the PCR, 60 Vbeta and 13 Jbeta primers were used. The data were produced by immunoSEQ multiplex PCR, yet TCRdb's version contains in-frame clones alone and is incomplete. The sample table includes roughly 100,000 clones. Comments on this clone: Its antigen is unknown.

Overall study results and limits: The sole available immune exposure information was CMV serostatus. According to the study, 150 to 200 TCR beta chains were cytomegalovirus-associated.

The germline V gene encodes CDR1 SGHVT and CDR2 SQSDAQ. Trimming at V came to 5 bases and at J to 7 bases, leaving 10 bases not matched to a gene. The CDR3 spans 15 residues. Sequencing was carried out using PBMCs. The clonotype was recovered from a man aged 35 to 55 in good health and CMV-seronegative. This sequence joins TRBV7-4 and TRBJ2-1, with 8 positions matching TRBD2. The CDR3 is CASSPRAGLENEQFF. CDR3 sequence (DNA): TGTGCCAGCAGCCCTAGGGCGGGACTAGAAAATGAGCAGTTCTTC.